Following are 21 T cell receptor beta chains from one sample sequenced in a study of blood T cell repertoires in COVID-19 (dated by TCRdb to between 2020 and 2021). The library was produced with the immunoSEQ multiplex PCR assay. This is the immuneACCESS table as TCRdb keeps it, with only in-frame sequences that have V and J called. A part of the clones is gone; compared with another copy, unresolved V genes explain less than half, and the rest is unexplained. This sample gives around 110,000 clones in total; approximately 87% of them show up just once. The top ten constitute around 2.3% of the sample. Sequenced input: peripheral blood. These receptors were taken from a man aged 25-45 years with acute or convalescent COVID-19.

The chain joins TRBV4-1 to TRBJ2-2; D is ambiguous. The CDR3 length is 17 residues. V lost 1 base and J lost 0, with 12 bases in between. CDR1 and CDR2 (germline): MGHRA, YSYEKL. The CDR3 nucleotides read TGCGCCAGCAGCCAAGCGACTTACCTCGCGAACACCGGGGAGCTGTTTTTT. Protein: CASSQATYLANTGELFF.

The chain couples TRBV3-1 (or the pseudogene TRBV3-2) to TRBJ2-7, with 12 bases lining up with TRBD2. J lost 7 bases, V lost 3 bases, and 4 bases had no gene match. Germline V gene data show CDR1 as LGHDT and CDR2 as YNNKEL (reference sequence). This CDR3 spans 14 amino acids. CDR3: CASSHLAGGPEQYF. Written as DNA, the CDR3 is TGTGCCAGCAGCCACCTAGCGGGGGGGCCAGAGCAGTACTTC.

The chain joins TRBV24-1 to TRBJ1-5; D not resolved. Germline values: CDR1 KGHDR, CDR2 SFDVKD. The V and J ends lost 9 bases and 1 base respectively, with 9 bases between them. CDR3 size: 13 residues. The chain's CDR3 is CATQNGSNQPQHF. In DNA form, the CDR3 reads TGTGCCACCCAGAACGGGAGCAATCAGCCCCAGCATTTT.

The V and J genes are TRBV3-1 (or the pseudogene TRBV3-2) and TRBJ2-7; TRBD2 agrees at 11 bases. Germline V CDR1 and CDR2: LGHDT, YNNKEL (reference sequence). Trimming removed 0 bases from V and 0 bases from J; junction bases left unmatched: 7. The CDR3 spans 18 residues. CDR3 sequence: CASSQEGSGGDSSYEQYF. The CDR3 DNA follows: TGTGCCAGCAGCCAAGAGGGTAGCGGGGGGGACAGCTCCTACGAGCAGTACTTC.

In its sample, this clone was seen many times. The chain combines TRBV18 with TRBJ2-1, with 9 bases aligning to TRBD2. Germline V lookup: CDR1 KGHSH, CDR2 LQKENI. There are 15 residues in the CDR3. V lost 3 bases to trimming and J lost 5 bases; unmatched junction nucleotides: 5. The CDR3 sequence: CASSPEGLANNEQFF. For the CDR3, the DNA is TGTGCCAGCTCACCCGAGGGACTAGCAAACAATGAGCAGTTCTTC.

The chain carries TRBV2 and TRBJ2-7, with TRBD2 matching over 7 bases. With 1 base clipped from V and 2 bases from J, the junction kept 8 bases outside the gene matches. Germline CDR1 and CDR2: SNHLY and FYNNEI. The CDR3 is made up of 16 amino acids. The CDR3 here is CASSEVELAAAYEQYF. The CDR3 DNA reads TGTGCCAGCAGTGAAGTTGAGCTAGCGGCGGCCTACGAGCAGTACTTC.

The J gene is TRBJ1-1, the V gene TRBV19; 10 bases are a match to TRBD1. The V gene end was trimmed by 6 bases and the J gene end by 4 bases; junction bases not matched to a gene: 8. Germline V CDR1 and CDR2: LNHDA, SQIVND (reference sequence). The CDR3 runs 15 residues. Here the CDR3 reads CASRLGDRGSTEAFF. In DNA form, the CDR3 reads TGTGCCAGTAGGCTCGGGGACAGGGGTTCCACTGAAGCTTTCTTT. The whole variable domain, filled in from reference TRBV19 and TRBJ1-1, reads DGGITQSPKYLFRKEGQNVTLSCEQNLNHDAMYWYRQDPGQGLRLIYYSQIVNDFQKGDIAEGYSVSREKKESFPLTVTSAQKNPTAFYLCASRLGDRGSTEAFFGQGTRLTVV.

V gene TRBV19 combines with J gene TRBJ1-5, with 8 bases fitting TRBD1. Germline V lookup: CDR1 LNHDA, CDR2 SQIVND (reference sequence). J was trimmed by 7 bases and V by 1 base; bases with no gene match: 6. This CDR3 spans 15 amino acids. The CDR3 nucleotides are TGTGCCAGTAGTATAGGGACAGGGCAGGGGCAGCCCCAGCATTTT. This translates into CASSIGTGQGQPQHF.

This clone was observed a few times. This chain connects TRBV11-1 to TRBJ2-1; D is undetermined. Trimming took 4 bases from V and 9 from J, leaving 13 bases between them. This CDR3 comprises 13 residues. Per the germline V gene, CDR1 is SGHAT and CDR2 is FQDESV (reference sequence). The CDR3: CASSSSNEREQFF. CDR3 coding DNA: TGTGCCAGCAGCTCCTCTAACGAGCGTGAGCAGTTCTTC.

This chain joins TRBV12-3 or TRBV12-4 and TRBJ1-1; D gene unclear. Between the trimmed V and J ends, which lost 6 bases and 8 bases, there was a span of 10 bases. The CDR3 length is 11 residues. The CDR3 here is CASRQYSEAFF. DNA for the CDR3: TGTGCCAGCAGGCAATACAGCGAAGCTTTCTTT.

The gene calls are TRBV7-3 and TRBJ2-3, with D unresolved. This CDR3 is built from 14 residues. Trimming cost V 3 bases and J 2 bases, with 9 bases left between them. The germline V gene has CDR1 SGHTA and CDR2 FQGTGA. CDR3 amino acids: CASSLRRITDTQYF. In nucleotides, the CDR3 is TGTGCCAGCAGCTTGAGGCGGATCACAGATACGCAGTATTTT.

This chain joins TRBV6-5 and TRBJ1-1; D gene ambiguous. The germline V and J ends were trimmed by 5 bases and 9 bases, with 10 bases remaining between them. Germline V gene data show CDR1 as MNHEY and CDR2 as SVGAGI. The CDR3 contains 11 residues. The CDR3 bases are TGTGCCAGCAGTCCCGGGTCCCAAGCTTTCTTT. It is translated as CASSPGSQAFF.

The chain employs TRBV23-1 and TRBJ2-3; no clear D. TRBV23-1 is designated an ORF whose function remains uncertain. The CDR3 length is 15 residues. The V end lost 7 bases, the J end lost 2 bases, and 16 bases lay between the germline ends. The chain's CDR3 is CASTHMVFLTDTQYF. The CDR3 region has the DNA TGCGCCAGCACCCACATGGTGTTCCTCACAGATACGCAGTATTTT.

The J gene is TRBJ1-2, the V gene TRBV2, with D possibly TRBD1 on 6 matching bases. The CDR3 is made up of 14 amino acids. Germline CDR1 is SNHLY and CDR2 is FYNNEI. Deletions cut 8 bases from V and 8 bases from J, with 21 bases between. The CDR3, as DNA: TGTGCCAGCCTACCGGACAGCAGTATCAACGGCTACACCTTC. Protein: CASLPDSSINGYTF.

CDR3 loop: CASGLLLDSPLHF. CDR3 coding DNA: TGTGCTAGTGGTTTGTTGCTAGATTCACCCCTCCACTTT. The V and J genes are TRBV12-5 and TRBJ1-6; no clear D. Germline CDR1 is LGHNT and CDR2 is FRNRAP. This CDR3 is built from 13 residues. V dropped 2 bases and J dropped 8 bases, with 7 bases sitting between them.

This chain joins TRBV5-4 and TRBJ2-1; maybe TRBD2 (6 bases). Germline CDR1 SGHNT, CDR2 YYREEE (reference sequence). Trimming removed 0 bases from V and 8 bases from J, with 12 bases in between. The CDR3 contains 14 residues. The DNA of the CDR3 is TGTGCCAGCAGCTTGGGACTAGGATTAGATGAGCAGTTCTTC. This translates into CASSLGLGLDEQFF.

The chain recombines TRBV11-2 with TRBJ2-3, with D tentatively TRBD2 (5 bases). The CDR3 is 17 residues long. The germline V gene has CDR1 SGHAT and CDR2 FQNNGV. V was cut by 7 bases and J by 0 bases, with 20 bases left in between. CDR3 residues: CASTPSGGGPSTDTQYF. DNA of the CDR3: TGTGCCAGCACCCCGTCAGGAGGTGGACCCAGCACAGATACGCAGTATTTT.

The gene calls are TRBV11-3 and TRBJ1-6, with D maybe TRBD1 (6 bases). The CDR3 is 14 amino acids. Germline V gene sequence: CDR1 SGHNT, CDR2 YENEEA. V dropped 3 bases and J dropped 3 bases, with 6 bases sitting between them. In DNA, the CDR3 is TGTGCCAGCAGCTTGGACAGCTATAATTCACCCCTCCACTTT. Its translation is CASSLDSYNSPLHF.

V and J are TRBV6-1 and TRBJ1-6, with D unresolved. The CDR3 extends over 15 amino acids. V gave up 1 base and J gave up 2 bases, with 6 bases separating them. CDR1 is MNHNS and CDR2 is SASEGT in the germline V gene. The CDR3 sequence is CASSEDSPYNSPLHF. The CDR3 DNA sequence: TGTGCCAGCAGTGAAGACAGTCCCTATAATTCACCCCTCCACTTT.

V and J are TRBV6-5 and TRBJ1-2, with D tentatively TRBD1 (5 bases). Germline V lookup: CDR1 MNHEY, CDR2 SVGAGI. This CDR3 spans 13 amino acids. V was trimmed by 6 bases and J by 6 bases, leaving 14 bases between them. CDR3 in amino acids: CASRDAGKDGYTF. CDR3 DNA sequence: TGTGCCAGCAGGGACGCAGGGAAGGATGGCTACACCTTC.

This clone was detected once. The chain carries TRBV2 and TRBJ2-6, with a tentative D call TRBD1 (6 bases). CDR1 SNHLY and CDR2 FYNNEI come from the germline V gene. The CDR3 length is 15 residues. Trimming left V 4 bases short and J 2 bases short, with 9 bases between. The CDR3 sequence: CASSATGTGANVLTF. As DNA, the CDR3 is TGTGCCAGCAGTGCTACAGGGACTGGGGCCAACGTCCTGACTTTC. Drawing the rest from reference TRBV2 and TRBJ2-6, the complete variable domain is EPEVTQTPSHQVTQMGQEVILRCVPISNHLYFYWYRQILGQKVEFLVSFYNNEISEKSEIFDDQFSVERPDGSNFTLKIRSTKLEDSAMYFCASSATGTGANVLTFGAGSRLTVL.